This TCR beta chain was found in a study of cytomegalovirus exposure and HLA in healthy donors. At the level of the study: Genotyping showed roughly 83% of fewer than 500 donors falling in the Caucasian-associated ancestry cluster.

On this clone: As yet, its antigen is unknown.

CDR1 and CDR2 (germline): LGHNA, YSLEER. There are 16 residues in the CDR3. Trimming took 0 bases from V and 0 from J, leaving 10 bases between them. The primer mix had 60 Vbeta and 13 Jbeta primers. Generated by immunoSEQ multiplex PCR, the TCRdb table keeps only in-frame clones and is missing some. The sample carries roughly 200,000 clones, 70% to 80% recorded once. Study results and caveats: In a later analysis, most CMV-associated TCR beta chains appeared HLA-restricted. A prior analysis recorded that most TCR beta V segments were productive about 87% or about 30% of the time. No immune exposure information besides CMV serostatus was available.

The sequenced sample consisted of PBMCs. The chain is built from TRBV4-3 and TRBJ2-3, with a possible D match to TRBD2 (6 bases). This receptor was taken from a woman in her sixties in good health and CMV-seropositive. The chain's CDR3 is CASSQESLASTDTQYF. CDR3 in DNA: TGCGCCAGCAGCCAAGAAAGTCTAGCGAGCACAGATACGCAGTATTTT.